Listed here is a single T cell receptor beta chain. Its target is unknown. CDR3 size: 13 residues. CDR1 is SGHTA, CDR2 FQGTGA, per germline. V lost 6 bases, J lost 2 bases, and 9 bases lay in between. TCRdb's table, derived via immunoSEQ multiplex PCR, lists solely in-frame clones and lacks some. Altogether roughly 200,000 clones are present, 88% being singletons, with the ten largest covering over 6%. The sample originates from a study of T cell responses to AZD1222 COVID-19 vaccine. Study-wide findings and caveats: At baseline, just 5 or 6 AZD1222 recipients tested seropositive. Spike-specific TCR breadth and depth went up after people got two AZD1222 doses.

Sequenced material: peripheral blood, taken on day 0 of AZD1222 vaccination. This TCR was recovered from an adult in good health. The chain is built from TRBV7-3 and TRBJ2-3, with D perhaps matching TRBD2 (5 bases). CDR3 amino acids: CASRGGLTDTQYF. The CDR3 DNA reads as TGTGCCAGCAGGGGCGGACTCACAGATACGCAGTATTTT.